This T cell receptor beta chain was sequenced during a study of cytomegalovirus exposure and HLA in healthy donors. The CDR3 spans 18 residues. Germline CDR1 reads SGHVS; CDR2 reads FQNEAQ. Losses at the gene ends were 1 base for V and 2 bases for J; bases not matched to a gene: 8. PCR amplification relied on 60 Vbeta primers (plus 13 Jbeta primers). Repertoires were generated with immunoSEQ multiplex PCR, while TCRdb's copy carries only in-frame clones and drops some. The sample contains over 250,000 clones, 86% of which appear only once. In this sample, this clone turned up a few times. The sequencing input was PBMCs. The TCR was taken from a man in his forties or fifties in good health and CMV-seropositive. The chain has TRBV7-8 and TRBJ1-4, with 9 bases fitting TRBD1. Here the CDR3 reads CASSLDRGLLTTNEKLFF. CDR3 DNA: TGTGCCAGCAGCTTAGACAGGGGGCTCCTTACGACTAATGAAAAACTGTTTTTT. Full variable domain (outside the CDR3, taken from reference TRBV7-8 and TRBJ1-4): GAGVSQSPRYKVAKRGQDVALRCDPISGHVSLFWYQQALGQGPEFLTYFQNEAQLDKSGLPSDRFFAERPEGSVSTLKIQRTQQEDSAVYLCASSLDRGLLTTNEKLFFGSGTQLSVL.